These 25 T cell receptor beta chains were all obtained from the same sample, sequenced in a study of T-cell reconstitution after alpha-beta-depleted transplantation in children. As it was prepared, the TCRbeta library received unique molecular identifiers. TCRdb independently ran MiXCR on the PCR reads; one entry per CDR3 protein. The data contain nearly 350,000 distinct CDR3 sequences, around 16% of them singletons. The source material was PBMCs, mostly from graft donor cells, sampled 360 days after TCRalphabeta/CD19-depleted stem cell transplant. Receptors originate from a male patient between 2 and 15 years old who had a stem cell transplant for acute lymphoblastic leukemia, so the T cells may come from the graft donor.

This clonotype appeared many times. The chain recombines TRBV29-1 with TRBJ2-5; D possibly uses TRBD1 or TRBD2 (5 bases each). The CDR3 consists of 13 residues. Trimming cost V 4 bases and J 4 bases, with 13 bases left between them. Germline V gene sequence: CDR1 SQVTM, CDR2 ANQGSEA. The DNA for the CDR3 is TGCAGCGTTGGTAGGGACGCCCGAGAGACCCAGTACTTC. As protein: CSVGRDARETQYF.

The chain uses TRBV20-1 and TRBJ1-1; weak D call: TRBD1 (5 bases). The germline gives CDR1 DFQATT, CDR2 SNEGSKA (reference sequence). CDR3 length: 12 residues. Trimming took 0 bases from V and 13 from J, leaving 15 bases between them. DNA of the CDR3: TGCAGTGCTAGAGATCCGGGGGGAAAAGTTTTCTTT. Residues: CSARDPGGKVFF.

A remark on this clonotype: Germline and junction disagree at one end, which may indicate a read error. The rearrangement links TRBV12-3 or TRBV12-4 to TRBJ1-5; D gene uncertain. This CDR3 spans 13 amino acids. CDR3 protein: CASSLSGYQPQHF. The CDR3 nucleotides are TGTGCCAGCAGTTTATCGGGGTATCAACCCCAGCATTTT.

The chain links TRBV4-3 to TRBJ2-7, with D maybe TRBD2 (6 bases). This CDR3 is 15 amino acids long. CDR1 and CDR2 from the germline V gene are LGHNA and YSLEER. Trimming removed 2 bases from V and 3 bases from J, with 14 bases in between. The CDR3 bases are TGCGCCAGCAGCCAAACGTCGGAGGGCTACTACGAGCAGTACTTC. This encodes CASSQTSEGYYEQYF.

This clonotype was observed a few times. The CDR3 protein is CASSYSRPGTSSYEQYF. DNA of the CDR3: TGTGCCAGCAGTTACTCGAGGCCCGGCACAAGCTCCTACGAGCAGTACTTC. This rearrangement joins TRBV6-2 or TRBV6-3 to TRBJ2-7; D ambiguous. The V and J ends lost 0 bases and 0 bases respectively, with 15 bases between them. CDR3 length: 17 amino acids. Germline V gene sequence: CDR1 MNHEY, CDR2 SVGEGT.

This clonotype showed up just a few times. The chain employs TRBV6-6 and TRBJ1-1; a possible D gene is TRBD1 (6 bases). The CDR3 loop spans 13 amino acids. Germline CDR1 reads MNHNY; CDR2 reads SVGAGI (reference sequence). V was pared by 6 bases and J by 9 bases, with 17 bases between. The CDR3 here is CASSLDSPPQAFF. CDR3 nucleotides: TGTGCCAGCAGCTTGGACAGCCCACCCCAAGCTTTCTTT.

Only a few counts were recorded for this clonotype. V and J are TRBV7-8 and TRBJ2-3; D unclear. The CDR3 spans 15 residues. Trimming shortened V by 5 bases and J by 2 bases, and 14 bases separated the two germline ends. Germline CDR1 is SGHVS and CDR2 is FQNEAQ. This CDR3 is CASSVNADLTDTQYF. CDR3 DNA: TGTGCCAGCAGCGTTAACGCCGACCTCACAGATACGCAGTATTTT.

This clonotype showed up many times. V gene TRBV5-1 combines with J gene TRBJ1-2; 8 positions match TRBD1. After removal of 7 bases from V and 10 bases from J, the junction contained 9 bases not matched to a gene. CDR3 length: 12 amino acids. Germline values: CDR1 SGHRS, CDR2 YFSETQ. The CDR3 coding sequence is TGCGCCAGCGGCGAGACAGGGGTTACCTACACCTTC. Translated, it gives CASGETGVTYTF.

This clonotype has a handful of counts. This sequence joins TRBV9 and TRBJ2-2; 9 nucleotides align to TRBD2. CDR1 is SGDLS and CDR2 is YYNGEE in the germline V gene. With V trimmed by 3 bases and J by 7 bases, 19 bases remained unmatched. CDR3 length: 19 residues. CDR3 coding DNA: TGTGCCAGCAGCGGTATCGGGACTAGCAGCCATAACAGAGTCGGGGAGCTGTTTTTT. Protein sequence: CASSGIGTSSHNRVGELFF. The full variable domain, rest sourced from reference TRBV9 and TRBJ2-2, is DSGVTQTPKHLITATGQRVTLRCSPRSGDLSVYWYQQSLDQGLQFLIQYYNGEERAKGNILERFSAQQFPDLHSELNLSSLELGDSALYFCASSGIGTSSHNRVGELFFGEGSRLTVL.

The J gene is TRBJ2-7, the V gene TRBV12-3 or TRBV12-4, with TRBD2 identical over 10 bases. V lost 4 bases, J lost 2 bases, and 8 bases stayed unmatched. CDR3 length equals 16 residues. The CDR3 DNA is TGTGCCAGCAGTTCAGGACTAGCGGACCCCCCCTACGAGCAGTACTTC. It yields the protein CASSSGLADPPYEQYF.

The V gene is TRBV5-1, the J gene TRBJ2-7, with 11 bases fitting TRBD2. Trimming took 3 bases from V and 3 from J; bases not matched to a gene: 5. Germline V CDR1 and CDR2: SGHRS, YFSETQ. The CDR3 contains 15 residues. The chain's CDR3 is CASSYLAGGFYEQYF. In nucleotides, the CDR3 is TGCGCCAGCAGCTATCTAGCGGGAGGCTTCTACGAGCAGTACTTC.

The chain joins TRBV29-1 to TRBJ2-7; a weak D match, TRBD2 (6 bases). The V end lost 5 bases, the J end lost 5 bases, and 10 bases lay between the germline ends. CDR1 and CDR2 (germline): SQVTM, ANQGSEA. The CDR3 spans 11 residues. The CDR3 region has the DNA TGCAGCGTTTTGGGGGAGGACGAGCAGTACTTC. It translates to CSVLGEDEQYF.

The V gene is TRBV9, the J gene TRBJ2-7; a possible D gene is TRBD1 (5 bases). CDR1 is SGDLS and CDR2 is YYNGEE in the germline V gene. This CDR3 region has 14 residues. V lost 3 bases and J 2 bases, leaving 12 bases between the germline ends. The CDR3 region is CASSAGQIAYEQYF. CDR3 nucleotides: TGTGCCAGCAGCGCTGGACAAATAGCCTACGAGCAGTACTTC.

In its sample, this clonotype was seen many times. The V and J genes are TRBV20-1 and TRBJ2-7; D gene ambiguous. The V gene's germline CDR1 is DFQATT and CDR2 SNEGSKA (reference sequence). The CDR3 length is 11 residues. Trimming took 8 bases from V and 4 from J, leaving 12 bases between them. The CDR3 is CSTITSYEQYF. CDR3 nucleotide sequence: TGCAGTACCATCACCAGTTACGAGCAGTACTTC.

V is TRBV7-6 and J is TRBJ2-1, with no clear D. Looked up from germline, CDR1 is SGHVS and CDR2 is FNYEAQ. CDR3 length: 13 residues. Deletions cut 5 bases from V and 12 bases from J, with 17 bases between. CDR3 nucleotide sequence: TGTGCCAGCAGCCTCCACCCCAGCGTTGGGCAGTTCTTC. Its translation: CASSLHPSVGQFF.

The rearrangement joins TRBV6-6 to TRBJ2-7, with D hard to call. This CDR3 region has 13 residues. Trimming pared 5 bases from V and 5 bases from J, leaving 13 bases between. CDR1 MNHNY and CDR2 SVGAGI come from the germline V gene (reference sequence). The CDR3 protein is CASSTLEIDEQYF. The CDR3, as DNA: TGTGCCAGCAGTACATTGGAGATAGACGAGCAGTACTTC.

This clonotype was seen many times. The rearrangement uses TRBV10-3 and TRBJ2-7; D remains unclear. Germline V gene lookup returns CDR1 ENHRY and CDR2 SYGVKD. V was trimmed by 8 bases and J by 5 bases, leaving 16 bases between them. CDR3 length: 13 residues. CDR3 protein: CAIGGNRDDEQYF. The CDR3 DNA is TGTGCCATCGGTGGGAATAGAGACGACGAGCAGTACTTC.

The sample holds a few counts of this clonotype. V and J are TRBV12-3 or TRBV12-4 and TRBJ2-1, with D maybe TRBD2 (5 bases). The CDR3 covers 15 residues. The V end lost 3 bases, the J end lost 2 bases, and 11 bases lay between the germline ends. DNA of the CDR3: TGTGCCAGCAGTTTCTACGGGATGACCTACAATGAGCAGTTCTTC. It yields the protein CASSFYGMTYNEQFF.

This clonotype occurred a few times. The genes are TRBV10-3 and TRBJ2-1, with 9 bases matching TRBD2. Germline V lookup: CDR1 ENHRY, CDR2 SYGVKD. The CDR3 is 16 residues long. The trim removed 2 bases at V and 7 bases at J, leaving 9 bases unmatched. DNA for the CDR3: TGTGCCATCAGTGAGGGGCTAGCGGGATATAGGAATGAGCAGTTCTTC. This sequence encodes CAISEGLAGYRNEQFF.

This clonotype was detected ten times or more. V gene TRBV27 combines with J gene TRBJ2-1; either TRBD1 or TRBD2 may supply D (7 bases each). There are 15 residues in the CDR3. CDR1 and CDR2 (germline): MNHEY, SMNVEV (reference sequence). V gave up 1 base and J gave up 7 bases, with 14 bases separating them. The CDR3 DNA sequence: TGTGCCAGCAGTTTATGGGAGGGGGCGGGAAATGAGCAGTTCTTC. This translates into CASSLWEGAGNEQFF.

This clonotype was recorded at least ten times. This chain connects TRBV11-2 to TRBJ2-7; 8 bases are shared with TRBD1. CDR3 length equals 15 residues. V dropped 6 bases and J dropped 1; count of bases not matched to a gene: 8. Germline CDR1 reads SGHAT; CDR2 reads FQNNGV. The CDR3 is CASRTYRGSSYEQYF. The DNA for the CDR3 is TGTGCCAGCAGAACTTACAGGGGGAGTTCCTACGAGCAGTACTTC.

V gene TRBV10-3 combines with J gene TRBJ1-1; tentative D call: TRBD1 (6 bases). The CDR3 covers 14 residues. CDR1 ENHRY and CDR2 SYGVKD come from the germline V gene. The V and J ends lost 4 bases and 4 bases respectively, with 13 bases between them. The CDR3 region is CAISGGAVGTEAFF. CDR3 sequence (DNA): TGTGCCATCAGTGGGGGGGCGGTAGGCACTGAAGCTTTCTTT.

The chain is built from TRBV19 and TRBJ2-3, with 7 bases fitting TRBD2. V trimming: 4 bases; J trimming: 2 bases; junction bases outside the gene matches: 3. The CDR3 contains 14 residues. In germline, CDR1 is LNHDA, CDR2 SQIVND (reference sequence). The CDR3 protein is CASSTSGNTDTQYF. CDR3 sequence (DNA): TGTGCCAGTAGTACTAGCGGAAACACAGATACGCAGTATTTT.

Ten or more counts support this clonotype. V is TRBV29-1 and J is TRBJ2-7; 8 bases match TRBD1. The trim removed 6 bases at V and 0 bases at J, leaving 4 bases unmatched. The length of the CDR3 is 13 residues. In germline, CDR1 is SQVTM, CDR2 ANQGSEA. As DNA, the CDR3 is TGCAGCGTGTCAGACAGGGGCTCCTACGAGCAGTACTTC. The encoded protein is CSVSDRGSYEQYF.

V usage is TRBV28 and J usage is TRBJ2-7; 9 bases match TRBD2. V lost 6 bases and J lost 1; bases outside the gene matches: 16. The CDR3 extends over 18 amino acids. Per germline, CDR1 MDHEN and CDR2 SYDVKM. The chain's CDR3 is CASSPGGLAFQKSYEQYF. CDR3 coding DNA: TGTGCCAGCAGCCCAGGGGGACTAGCTTTCCAGAAATCCTACGAGCAGTACTTC.